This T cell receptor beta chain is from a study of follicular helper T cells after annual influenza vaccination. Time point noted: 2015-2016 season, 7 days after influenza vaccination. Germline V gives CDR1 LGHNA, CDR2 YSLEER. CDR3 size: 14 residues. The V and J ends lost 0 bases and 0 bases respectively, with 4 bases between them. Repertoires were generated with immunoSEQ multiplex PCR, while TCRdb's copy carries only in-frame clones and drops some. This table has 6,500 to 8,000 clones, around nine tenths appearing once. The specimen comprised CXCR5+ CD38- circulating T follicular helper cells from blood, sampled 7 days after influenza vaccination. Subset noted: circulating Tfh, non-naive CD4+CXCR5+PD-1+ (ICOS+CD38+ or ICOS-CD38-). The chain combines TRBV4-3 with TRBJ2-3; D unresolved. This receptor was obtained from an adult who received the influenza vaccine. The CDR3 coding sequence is TGCGCCAGCAGCCAAGATTCAAGCACAGATACGCAGTATTTT. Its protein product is CASSQDSSTDTQYF.